One sample yielded the 23 T cell receptor beta chains listed below, sequenced in a study of T-cell memory formation after mild COVID-19 (dated by TCRdb to the early 2020s). Receptor libraries were prepared by 5' RACE. Sequencing instrument: Illumina NovaSeq 6000. In TCRdb, the public reads were trimmed at Q25 with fastp and aligned with MiXCR, with productive beta chains retained. Every CDR3 protein is listed once, alongside the most common genes and DNA of its rows. The sample table holds hundreds of thousands of distinct CDR3 sequences, of which over 15% were seen once. The top ten hold around 12% of the sample. The specimen sequenced was PBMCs or a T cell subset sorted from them (not recorded which). The receptors here all came from an adult woman who had mild COVID-19 (a few samples of this study predate the infection). The sample titles of this study are shuffled in the database, so cell type and time point are left out; the donor was told from shared clones.

The V and J genes are TRBV12-3 or TRBV12-4 and TRBJ2-3; a weak D match, TRBD2 (6 bases). Trimming shortened V by 5 bases and J by 0 bases, and 15 bases separated the two germline ends. CDR3 length: 16 residues. The CDR3 sequence is CASSPWLAGSTDTQYF. CDR3 nucleotides: TGTGCCAGCAGTCCTTGGTTGGCGGGAAGCACAGATACGCAGTATTTT.

The rearrangement joins TRBV7-2 to TRBJ1-2; TRBD1 matches at 7 bases. V lost 5 bases and J lost 8; bases outside the gene matches: 8. CDR3 length equals 13 residues. Looked up from germline, CDR1 is SGHTA and CDR2 is FQGNSA. DNA for the CDR3: TGTGCCAGCAGCCCAGGGACAGCGGAAGGCTACACCTTC. Its translation: CASSPGTAEGYTF.

This clonotype showed up just a few times. The chain carries TRBV29-1 and TRBJ2-3, with unresolved D. The germline V gene has CDR1 SQVTM and CDR2 ANQGSEA. This CDR3 has 15 residues. The V and J ends lost 6 bases and 0 bases respectively, with 16 bases between them. CDR3 sequence: CSVTHPSLSTDTQYF. DNA of the CDR3: TGCAGCGTGACCCACCCGAGCCTTAGCACAGATACGCAGTATTTT.

The CDR3 protein is CASTGGWNQPQHF. The CDR3 bases are TGTGCCAGCACGGGAGGTTGGAATCAGCCCCAGCATTTT. This rearrangement joins TRBV12-3 or TRBV12-4 to TRBJ1-5; D gene ambiguous. The V end was cut by 7 bases, the J end by 4 bases, with 11 bases between. The CDR3 runs 13 residues.

The chain uses TRBV27 and TRBJ1-5; 7 bases agree with TRBD1. The V gene's germline CDR1 is MNHEY and CDR2 SMNVEV (reference sequence). J gave up 3 bases and V 5 bases, and 7 bases lay outside the gene matches. The CDR3 consists of 15 residues. Here the CDR3 DNA reads TGTGCCAGCAGTGCCGGGGACAGTTACAATCAGCCCCAGCATTTT. Its translation: CASSAGDSYNQPQHF.

This clonotype turned up a few times. CDR3 sequence (DNA): TGCGCCAGCAGCCCCGGAGGGCTTGGCGGCACTGAAGCTTTCTTT. Amino acids: CASSPGGLGGTEAFF. The chain recombines TRBV5-1 with TRBJ1-1; no firm D call. Germline lookup yields CDR1 SGHRS and CDR2 YFSETQ. The V end lost 4 bases, the J end lost 4 bases, and 17 bases lay between the germline ends. This CDR3 has 15 residues.

The V gene is TRBV3-1, the J gene TRBJ2-6; 11 nucleotides align to TRBD1. Germline CDR1 is LGHDT and CDR2 is YNNKEL (reference sequence). CDR3 length: 20 amino acids. The trim removed 3 bases at V and 0 bases at J, leaving 10 bases unmatched. CDR3 bases: TGTGCCAGCAGCCAGGGGACAGGGGGACTCCACCCCTCTGGGGCCAACGTCCTGACTTTC. Translation: CASSQGTGGLHPSGANVLTF.

This chain uses TRBV11-2 with TRBJ2-1, with D possibly matching TRBD1 (5 bases). V was trimmed by 3 bases and J by 9 bases, leaving 15 bases between them. Germline assignment: CDR1 SGHAT and CDR2 FQNNGV. The CDR3 consists of 14 residues. The CDR3 coding sequence is TGTGCCAGCAGCTTGGTAAAGGGGTTGGGTGAGCAGTTCTTC. It is translated as CASSLVKGLGEQFF.

Only a few counts were recorded for this clonotype. The rearrangement links TRBV7-6 to TRBJ1-3, with a tentative D call TRBD1 (6 bases). V lost 2 bases to trimming and J lost 7 bases, with 12 bases between them. CDR1 and CDR2 (germline): SGHVS, FNYEAQ. The CDR3 is made up of 14 amino acids. CDR3 in amino acids: CASSLQGNANTIYF. The CDR3 DNA follows: TGTGCCAGCAGCTTACAGGGGAATGCGAACACCATATATTTT.

The chain couples TRBV7-8 to TRBJ2-7; 7 bases fit TRBD2. The V gene end was trimmed by 1 base and the J gene end by 2 bases; junction bases not matched to a gene: 8. Germline V gene data show CDR1 as SGHVS and CDR2 as FQNEAQ. CDR3 length equals 16 residues. For the CDR3, the DNA is TGTGCCAGCAGCTTAGGATTTAGCGGGTCCACCTACGAGCAGTACTTC. It is translated as CASSLGFSGSTYEQYF.

The table lists this clonotype with a few counts. The chain uses TRBV10-3 and TRBJ1-1; D possibly corresponds to TRBD1 (5 bases). V was cut by 4 bases and J by 0 bases, with 6 bases left in between. Looked up from germline, CDR1 is ENHRY and CDR2 is SYGVKD. This CDR3 is 13 amino acids long. The CDR3 region is CAISAQVNTEAFF. Here the CDR3 DNA reads TGTGCCATCAGTGCACAGGTGAACACTGAAGCTTTCTTT.

This clonotype was detected only a few times. The J gene is TRBJ1-1, the V gene TRBV3-1; D gene uncertain. CDR1 and CDR2 (germline): LGHDT, YNNKEL (reference sequence). CDR3 length: 12 residues. V gave up 1 base and J gave up 11 bases, with 11 bases separating them. The CDR3 loop reads CASSQGVLPAFF. CDR3 nucleotide sequence: TGTGCCAGCAGCCAAGGGGTCCTCCCGGCTTTCTTT. The entire variable domain, with the rest obtained from reference TRBV3-1 and TRBJ1-1, is as follows: DTAVSQTPKYLVTQMGNDKSIKCEQNLGHDTMYWYKQDSKKFLKIMFSYNNKELIINETVPNRFSPKSPDKAHLNLHINSLELGDSAVYFCASSQGVLPAFFGQGTRLTVV.

The V gene is TRBV4-2, the J gene TRBJ2-7; possible D gene TRBD2, 5 bases. Trimming removed 4 bases at V and 0 bases at J, with 13 bases between. This CDR3 region has 15 residues. Germline V gene data show CDR1 as LGHNA and CDR2 as YNFKEQ. CDR3 sequence reads: CASSLTRVSSYEQYF. The CDR3 nucleotides read TGTGCCAGCAGCCTAACTAGAGTGAGCTCCTACGAGCAGTACTTC.

V gene TRBV7-9 combines with J gene TRBJ1-2; no firm D call. This CDR3 comprises 18 residues. Germline-derived CDR1 and CDR2 are SEHNR and FQNEAQ (reference sequence). Trimming pared 5 bases from V and 1 base from J, leaving 23 bases between. CDR3 bases: TGTGCCAGCAGCGCAAGAGGAATGACGGTCCTCCTTAACTATGGCTACACCTTC. Amino acid sequence: CASSARGMTVLLNYGYTF.

This chain connects TRBV2 to TRBJ2-3; 7 bases map to TRBD1. In germline, CDR1 is SNHLY, CDR2 FYNNEI. The length of the CDR3 is 15 residues. After removal of 4 bases from V and 2 bases from J, the junction contained 6 bases not matched to a gene. The DNA of the CDR3 is TGTGCCAGCAGTGTGTACAGGGGAGCCACAGATACGCAGTATTTT. Its protein is CASSVYRGATDTQYF.

The V gene is TRBV19, the J gene TRBJ2-1; possible D gene TRBD2, 5 bases. Trimming took off 4 bases at V and 8 bases at J, with 18 bases between the two ends. The CDR3 has 15 amino acids. CDR1 is LNHDA, CDR2 SQIVND, per germline (reference sequence). The CDR3 loop is CASSTLAAARDEQFF. In DNA, the CDR3 is TGTGCCAGTAGTACCCTAGCTGCCGCTCGGGATGAGCAGTTCTTC.

The chain carries TRBV29-1 and TRBJ2-7; D is tentatively TRBD1 or TRBD2 (5 bases each). Germline values: CDR1 SQVTM, CDR2 ANQGSEA. Trimming took off 3 bases at V and 3 bases at J, with 18 bases between the two ends. The CDR3 sequence is 15 residues long. The CDR3 sequence is CSVDGVRAGHYEQYF. CDR3 DNA: TGCAGCGTTGATGGGGTGAGGGCAGGGCACTACGAGCAGTACTTC.

The table lists this clonotype with many counts. The chain couples TRBV5-5 to TRBJ1-6; D is unclear. V dropped 0 bases and J dropped 9 bases, with 10 bases sitting between them. CDR1 and CDR2 from the germline V gene are SGHKS and YYEKEE (reference sequence). The CDR3 has 14 amino acids. CDR3 loop: CASSLAGGRSPLHF. Written as DNA, the CDR3 is TGTGCCAGCAGCTTGGCCGGCGGGCGTTCACCCCTCCACTTT.

This clonotype appeared a few times. The rearrangement uses TRBV30 and TRBJ2-1, with D possibly TRBD1 on 6 matching bases. The CDR3 runs to 14 residues. V was clipped by 2 bases and J by 14 bases, with 22 bases between them. The V gene's germline CDR1 is GTSNPN and CDR2 SVGIG (reference sequence). This CDR3 is CAWSPPSSGVIEFF. As DNA, the CDR3 is TGTGCCTGGAGTCCCCCATCCTCAGGGGTGATCGAGTTCTTC.

The chain uses TRBV5-8 and TRBJ2-3; 7 bases map to TRBD1. Losses at the gene ends were 4 bases for V and 3 bases for J; bases not matched to a gene: 11. Per the germline V gene, CDR1 is SGHTS and CDR2 is YDEGEE. The CDR3 covers 16 residues. DNA of the CDR3: TGTGCCAGCAGCCGCTTCACAGGGGATTTTACAGATACGCAGTATTTT. This sequence encodes CASSRFTGDFTDTQYF.

This clonotype was picked up a small number of times. The chain has TRBV5-1 and TRBJ2-6; no clear D. Deletions cut 0 bases from V and 1 base from J, with 5 bases between. The CDR3 covers 15 residues. Germline lookup yields CDR1 SGHRS and CDR2 YFSETQ. The CDR3 loop reads CASSLVQSGANVLTF. In DNA form, the CDR3 reads TGCGCCAGCAGCTTGGTTCAGTCTGGGGCCAACGTCCTGACTTTC.

This clonotype was found a few times. The CDR3 is CASSPPGPHIRNEQFF. The CDR3, as DNA: TGTGCCAGCAGCCCGCCGGGACCACATATACGCAATGAGCAGTTCTTC. The genes are TRBV3-1 and TRBJ2-1; perhaps D is TRBD1 or TRBD2 (5 bases each). The V gene's germline CDR1 is LGHDT and CDR2 YNNKEL (reference sequence). The V end lost 4 bases, the J end lost 6 bases, and 19 bases lay between the germline ends. The CDR3 sequence is 16 residues long.

J is TRBJ2-3 and V is TRBV9; possibly TRBD1 for D (5 bases). Germline V CDR1 and CDR2: SGDLS, YYNGEE. The CDR3 covers 14 residues. Trimming removed 3 bases at V and 8 bases at J, with 16 bases between. CDR3 DNA: TGTGCCAGCAGCGGGACAACCGATCGAGTTACGCAGTATTTT. Encoded protein: CASSGTTDRVTQYF.